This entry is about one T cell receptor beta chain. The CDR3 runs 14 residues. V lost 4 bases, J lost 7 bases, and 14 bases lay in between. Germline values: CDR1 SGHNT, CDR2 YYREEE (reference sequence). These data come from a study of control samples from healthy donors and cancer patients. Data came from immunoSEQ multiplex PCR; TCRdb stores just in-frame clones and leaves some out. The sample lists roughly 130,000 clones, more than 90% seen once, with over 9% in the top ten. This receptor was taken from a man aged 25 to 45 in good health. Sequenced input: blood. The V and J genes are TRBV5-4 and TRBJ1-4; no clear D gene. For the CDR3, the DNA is TGTGCCAGCAGCCCTGAACTATTCGGTGAAAAACTGTTTTTT. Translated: CASSPELFGEKLFF.